This T cell receptor beta chain originates from a study of immune evolution from preneoplasia to lung adenocarcinoma (dated by TCRdb to about 2021). About the study as a whole: HLA loss of heterozygosity was seen in roughly 7%, 15% and 33% of AIS, MIA and ADC lesions, and in no AAH lesions. Resected precursor lesions (AAH, AIS, MIA) and invasive adenocarcinomas were compared with paired morphologically normal lung tissue. POLYSOLVER was used to infer Class I HLA alleles from exome data, while LOHHLA was used to detect allele-specific HLA loss. According to the study, 105 samples went through TCR sequencing. The immune data were combined with whole exome sequencing and methylation data from the same cohort of nodules. The overall cohort comprised 45 to 65 patients with pulmonary nodules who underwent surgical resection. TCR sequencing data were obtained from more than 45 patients. Sample size was based on specimen availability rather than a prior power calculation. Immune contexture across lung adenocarcinoma precursors and invasive adenocarcinoma was profiled using immune gene expression, TCR sequencing and multiplex immunofluorescence. On the study overall, not on this receptor specifically: Normal lung had the highest top T cell clone frequencies, and these frequencies appeared to fall progressively from AAH through AIS, MIA and invasive adenocarcinoma. The highest clonality was observed in normal lung, whereas higher T cell density and diversity but lower clonality appeared to be present in later-stage lesions. Because all patients were from Japan and China, applicability to Western populations was uncertain. Findings were based on association rather than direct causation; larger cohorts with long-term follow-up and longitudinal biopsies were deemed needed. T cell clonality was highest in KRAS-mutant nodules compared with EGFR-mutant or double wild-type lesions.

As to this clone: The clone's antigen remains unknown. The record has no base qualities; no much larger clone is one base away.

Patients underwent resection in Japan or China between about 2014 and 2017. Two lung cancer pathologists independently reviewed H&E slides to confirm the histologic diagnosis of every case. Macro-dissection after pathologic assessment enriched premalignant or tumor cells for nucleic acid extraction. DNA was isolated from FFPE tissue using the AllPrep DNA/RNA FFPE Kit. CDR1 and CDR2 are read off the germline V gene (reference sequence) as SEHNR and FQNEAQ. V lost 3 bases and J lost 1 base, and the count of bases not matched to a germline gene is 7. The CDR3 runs 16 amino acids, cysteine and phenylalanine included. Only the CDR3 DNA stays, 48 bases, in frame from base 1. Using the immunoSEQ hsTCRbeta Kit, TCR beta CDR3 regions were sequenced from DNA. Turning to the authors' computational methods: TCR sequencing data were analysed with the ImmunoSEQ Analyzer. T cell clonality was calculated on productive rearrangements as 1 minus Pielou's evenness. T cell diversity was measured with the inverse Simpson index on productive templates. T cell density was TCR beta template counts normalized to usable DNA, estimated by amplifying and sequencing housekeeping genes. Two-sided Kruskal-Wallis tests were used to compare TCR metrics across histologic stages. TCRdb stores this immuneACCESS table with in-frame sequences only. Part of the clones is absent; in the studies checked, under half of the shortfall reflects unresolved V genes, and no reason is known for the rest. V and J calls and clone size are given by that table; D and trimming were obtained from the DNA. The sample data list more than 7,500 clones, and roughly four fifths of these were observed just once. The biggest ten clones account for about 2.9% of the sample.

The receptor's source is a person aged 65-85 years with lung adenocarcinoma. Sequencing was performed on FFPE lung adenocarcinoma in situ tissue. The sample's cell subset or site label, decoded: preinvasive adenocarcinoma in situ (AIS). The rearranged chain carries TRBV7-9 and TRBJ1-1, with 8 bases aligning to TRBD1. The nucleotides read TGTGCCAGCAGCTTTCGTCAGGGGACAGGGAACACTGAAGCTTTCTTT. It translates to CASSFRQGTGNTEAFF.